This T cell receptor (beta chain) was identified during a study of blood T cell repertoires in COVID-19 (dated by TCRdb to the early 2020s). Regarding the research as a whole: Collaborator samples came from the United States, Italy and Spain and covered acute and convalescent phases of COVID-19. The repertoires were made available in a free public database intended to serve as a resource for research on the immune response to SARS-CoV-2. Where available, HLA class I and class II types were obtained from metadata supplied by the sample provider rather than from assay-based typing. The prospective study material was composed of cDNA or gDNA derived from T cells, B-cell-depleted T cells, or PBMCs. Samples came from the ongoing ImmuneRACE study (first 160 participants) plus 1,254 subjects from 6 global collaborators. The sample metadata nearly always contained a de-identified subject ID, COVID-19 status, age in years and sex. Deeply sampled blood TCRbeta repertoires from subjects exposed to, actively infected with, or recovered from COVID-19 were included in the dataset.

What the work shows at the level of the full study, not this receptor alone: The quantity of clinical and demographic metadata differed by source and by participant and was supplied without curation.

The collaborating institutions used their own protocols to collect whole blood in K2EDTA tubes. For TCRbeta analysis, collaborators shipped samples as frozen whole blood, isolated PBMCs, or DNA extracted from either of those sample types. As for this clone: Its cognate antigen has yet to be identified. Per-base qualities were not stored, and no clone one base away is much larger.

Measured from the cysteine to the phenylalanine, the CDR3 is 14 residues long. Only CDR3 DNA is held: 42 bases, read in frame from base 1. The CDR1 and CDR2 encoded by the germline V gene are SNHLY and FYNNEI. V is cut back by 5 bases and J by 3 bases, with 6 bases in the junction unmatched. The immunoSEQ Assay, a bias-controlled multiplex PCR, was used to amplify TCRbeta CDR3 regions from genomic DNA. The authors processed their data as follows. The number of nucleated cells in each sample was estimated from the amplification of reference gene primers within the assay. To quantify the absolute abundance of each unique TCRbeta CDR3 rearrangement, sequence reads were collapsed and filtered. For each sample, productive Simpson clonality was calculated as the square root of Simpson's diversity index across productive rearrangements. TCRdb carries this immuneACCESS record with in-frame sequences only. Its versions omit some clonotypes, under half of them owing to an unresolved V gene in the studies checked, with the rest unexplained. V, J and clone size are taken as reported in that table, and D and trimming were inferred from the DNA itself. The sample table contains 100,000 to 150,000 clones; only one count was recorded for 70% to 90% of them. Roughly 1.4% of the sample lies in the top ten.

The V gene is TRBV2 and the J gene is TRBJ2-7; 8 bases in the junction line up with TRBD2. The origin of this receptor is a human donor in a cohort sampled during active COVID-19. The sample consisted of peripheral blood. The DNA sequence follows: TGTGCCAGCAGTTCAAGCGGGACTAGCTACGAGCAGTACTTC. Its translation reads: CASSSSGTSYEQYF. Where the CDR3 stops, the reference TRBV2 and TRBJ2-7 genes take over; the full variable domain is EPEVTQTPSHQVTQMGQEVILRCVPISNHLYFYWYRQILGQKVEFLVSFYNNEISEKSEIFDDQFSVERPDGSNFTLKIRSTKLEDSAMYFCASSSSGTSYEQYFGPGTRLTVT.